The 5 T cell receptor beta chains below were found in one sample sequenced in a study of CD8+ T cells in alopecia areata. The authors extracted RNA and reverse transcribed it into cDNA as the sequencing template. Assay: immunoSEQ multiplex PCR; the TCRdb copy retains only in-frame clones and omits some. The sample lists fewer than 100,000 clones; nearly 45% were seen once. The sequenced material came from CD4+ T cells sorted from blood. The origin of the receptors is a human donor with alopecia areata.

There are a few counts of this clone. The chain is built from TRBV5-1 and TRBJ2-5, with 10 bases that match TRBD1. In germline, CDR1 is SGHRS, CDR2 YFSETQ. V dropped 0 bases and J dropped 4; count of bases not matched to a gene: 9. This CDR3 is 17 amino acids long. The CDR3 spells CASSLVVKTGGAETQYF. The CDR3 DNA reads TGCGCCAGCAGCTTGGTGGTGAAGACAGGGGGCGCAGAGACCCAGTACTTC.

This clone was found a few times. At one of its ends the junction is not consistent with the germline gene, which may arise from a read error. The chain links TRBV5-1 to TRBJ1-6; D possibly corresponds to TRBD1 (5 bases). The CDR3 totals 15 residues. CDR1 and CDR2 (germline): SGHRS, YFSETQ. The CDR3 DNA follows: TGCGCCAGCAGGTTGGTCGACAGCAGTAATTCACCCCTCCACTTT. Residues: CASRLVDSSNSPLHF.

The rearrangement joins TRBV7-6 to TRBJ2-5; weak D call: TRBD2 (5 bases). V lost 5 bases to trimming and J lost 4 bases, with 11 bases between them. CDR1 is SGHVS and CDR2 is FNYEAQ in the germline V gene. CDR3 length equals 13 residues. CDR3: CASSVRVRETQYF. The CDR3, as DNA: TGTGCCAGCAGCGTGCGGGTCCGAGAGACCCAGTACTTC.

This rearrangement joins TRBV28 to TRBJ2-5; D might be TRBD1 (6 bases). This CDR3 spans 16 amino acids. V was shortened by 5 bases and J by 7 bases, with 23 bases between the two germline ends. The germline V gene has CDR1 MDHEN and CDR2 SYDVKM. CDR3 in DNA: TGTGCCAGCAGTGGAGGAGGTACAGGGCCCTTAGGGACCCAGTACTTC. Its translation: CASSGGGTGPLGTQYF.

This clone was recorded a few times. The J gene is TRBJ1-6, the V gene TRBV28; TRBD1 aligns across 11 bases. V was pared by 4 bases and J by 12 bases, with 8 bases of the junction left unmatched. This CDR3 is 15 amino acids long. Germline CDR1 is MDHEN and CDR2 is SYDVKM. The CDR3 nucleotides are TGTGCCAGCAGTTCTCCCGGGACAGGGGGTAGACCCCTCCACTTT. Encoded protein: CASSSPGTGGRPLHF. Supplemented by reference TRBV28 and TRBJ1-6, the full variable domain reads DVKVTQSSRYLVKRTGEKVFLECVQDMDHENMFWYRQDPGLGLRLIYFSYDVKMKEKGDIPEGYSVSREKKERFSLILESASTNQTSMYLCASSSPGTGGRPLHFGNGTRLTVT.